The TCR beta chain under discussion was sequenced for a study of shared clonotypes between healthy human individuals. CD45RO negativity and positive selection for CCR7 defined naive CD8 cells, a population that excluded terminally differentiated effector memory CD45RA+ cells. Trimming took 0 bases from V and 0 from J; bases not matched to a gene: 6. This CDR3 is built from 18 residues. Original processing methods: ImmunoSEQ output held junction-only sequences without quality scores, so filtering differed. Some clones are missing from TCRdb's copy, which holds only in-frame ones; the method was immunoSEQ multiplex PCR. The V and J calls and clone size come from that table; D and trimming were worked out from the DNA. The repertoire holds about 2.1 million clones, with roughly 91% as singletons.

The rearrangement joins TRBV5-3 to TRBJ2-7, with 13 bases that match TRBD2. TRBV5-3 is noted as an ORF with a role that remains uncertain. Specimen: naive CD8+ T cells from PBMCs. The source of this sequence is a man between 18 and 29 years old in good health. Some clones in this sample may be carry-over from other donors' samples. CDR3 protein: CARSLEGTSGANSYEQYF. CDR3 sequence (DNA): TGTGCCAGAAGCTTGGAAGGGACTAGCGGGGCGAACTCCTACGAGCAGTACTTC.